Listed below are T cell receptor beta chains from one sample, sequenced in a study of CD8 T cells in Susac syndrome. Using its own MiXCR run on the immunoSEQ multiplex PCR reads, TCRdb lists one record per CDR3 protein. Among more than 100,000 distinct CDR3 sequences listed, about 95% were seen once. The sequenced material came from CD4+ T cells from PBMCs. These receptors came from a human donor in good health. Each CDR3 is given with its conserved first and last residue. Fields, in order: clone size, CDR3 length, D gene, V gene, J gene, CDR3 protein, CDR3 DNA. D genes are given only for firm matches. Only some rows state a clone size, as once, few, many or a class for expanded clones.

NA	15	TRBD2	TRBV27	TRBJ2-5	CASSSKAGLGETQYF	TGTGCCAGCAGTTCAAAAGCGGGATTGGGGGAGACCCAGTACTTC
NA	13	NA	TRBV20-1	TRBJ1-1	CSARDHVGTEAFF	TGCAGTGCTAGGGACCATGTTGGGACTGAAGCTTTCTTT
NA	15	NA	TRBV19	TRBJ2-1	CASSSVGVGGDEQFF	TGTGCCAGTAGTTCAGTGGGGGTTGGCGGGGATGAGCAGTTCTTC
NA	15	TRBD2	TRBV6-1	TRBJ2-7	CASSELTSGSYEQYF	TGTGCCAGCAGTGAACTGACTAGCGGCTCCTACGAGCAGTACTTC
NA	14	NA	TRBV7-9	TRBJ1-2	CASSLERGGYGYTF	TGTGCCAGCAGCTTAGAGAGAGGGGGCTATGGCTACACCTTC
NA	14	TRBD1	TRBV3-1	TRBJ2-5	CASSQDWRQGTQYF	TGTGCCAGCAGCCAAGATTGGAGACAGGGGACCCAGTACTTC
NA	17	TRBD1	TRBV19	TRBJ2-1	CASSKAPGTEAYNEQFF	TGTGCCAGTAGTAAGGCCCCCGGGACAGAAGCCTACAATGAGCAGTTCTTC
once	16	NA	TRBV7-2	TRBJ2-5	CASSLRGPRTSETQYF	TGTGCCAGCAGCTTACGGGGACCGCGGACGTCGGAGACCCAGTACTTC
NA	14	NA	TRBV2	TRBJ2-4	CASSEGGLGDIQYF	TGTGCCAGCAGTGAAGGGGGGCTAGGTGACATTCAGTACTTC
NA	15	NA	TRBV12-3/TRBV12-4	TRBJ1-1	CASSRERQRNTEAFF	TGTGCCAGCAGTCGCGAGAGACAGAGGAACACTGAAGCTTTCTTT
once	14	NA	TRBV7-9	TRBJ2-3	CASSLAAPGNTQYF	TGTGCCAGCAGCTTAGCGGCCCCGGGAAATACGCAGTATTTT
NA	16	TRBD2	TRBV3-1	TRBJ2-7	CASSHFSGRASYEQYF	TGTGCCAGCAGCCACTTCAGCGGGAGGGCCTCCTACGAGCAGTACTTC
NA	15	TRBD2	TRBV7-2	TRBJ2-7	CASSPLGLAGDEQYF	TGTGCCAGCAGCCCCCTAGGACTAGCGGGAGACGAGCAGTACTTC
once	16	TRBD2	TRBV25-1	TRBJ2-3	CASSDGREGRTDTQYF	TGTGCCAGCAGTGACGGGCGGGAGGGCCGCACAGATACGCAGTATTTT
NA	13	NA	TRBV3-1	TRBJ2-7	CASSQVRGREQYF	TGTGCCAGCAGCCAAGTTCGGGGGCGCGAGCAGTACTTC
NA	14	NA	TRBV12-3/TRBV12-4	TRBJ1-1	CASNPGHQNTEAFF	TGTGCCAGCAATCCGGGACACCAGAACACTGAAGCTTTCTTT
once	13	NA	TRBV29-1	TRBJ2-1	CSVEPLPGNEQFF	TGCAGCGTTGAACCTCTCCCGGGCAATGAGCAGTTCTTC
NA	14	NA	TRBV6-5	TRBJ1-5	CASSRQGMGQPQHF	TGTGCCAGCAGTCGTCAAGGGATGGGGCAGCCCCAGCATTTT
NA	16	TRBD2	TRBV18	TRBJ2-3	CASSPGASGSKDTQYF	TGTGCCAGCTCACCAGGGGCTAGCGGGAGTAAAGATACGCAGTATTTT
NA	13	NA	TRBV7-2	TRBJ2-5	CASSKGSGETQYF	TGTGCCAGCAGCAAGGGCTCCGGAGAGACCCAGTACTTC
once	15	NA	TRBV7-9	TRBJ2-1	CASSPPRGIHNEQFF	TGTGCCAGCAGCCCCCCTCGCGGGATTCACAATGAGCAGTTCTTC
NA	16	NA	TRBV4-2	TRBJ1-3	CASSQDKAFSGNTIYF	TGTGCCAGCAGCCAAGATAAGGCCTTCTCTGGAAACACCATATATTTT
NA	16	TRBD2	TRBV3-1	TRBJ2-7	CASSPRTSGRRNEQYF	TGTGCCAGCAGCCCCCGGACTAGCGGGAGGCGCAACGAGCAGTACTTC
NA	13	NA	TRBV3-1	TRBJ1-2	CASSQISSYGYTF	TGTGCCAGCAGCCAGATAAGTTCCTATGGCTACACCTTC
NA	15	TRBD1	TRBV19	TRBJ1-2	CASSPRDRKPYGYTF	TGTGCCAGTAGTCCCCGGGACAGAAAACCGTATGGCTACACCTTC
NA	12	NA	TRBV5-1	TRBJ2-3	CASSSLQDTQYF	TGCGCCAGCAGCTCCCTACAGGATACGCAGTATTTT
NA	16	NA	TRBV27	TRBJ2-1	CASSLYKSGTYNEQFF	TGTGCCAGCAGTTTATATAAGAGCGGCACCTACAATGAGCAGTTCTTC
NA	12	TRBD1	TRBV2	TRBJ2-7	CASSPDRVRQYF	TGTGCCAGCAGTCCCGACAGGGTCAGGCAGTACTTC
NA	12	NA	TRBV29-1	TRBJ1-5	CSVGTGNQPQHF	TGCAGCGTTGGGACAGGCAATCAGCCCCAGCATTTT
NA	11	NA	TRBV29-1	TRBJ2-7	CSVRTAGEQYF	TGCAGCGTAAGGACTGCCGGAGAGCAGTACTTC
once	15	NA	TRBV18	TRBJ2-1	CASSLSRADYNEQFF	TGTGCCAGCTCCCTTTCGAGGGCGGACTACAATGAGCAGTTCTTC